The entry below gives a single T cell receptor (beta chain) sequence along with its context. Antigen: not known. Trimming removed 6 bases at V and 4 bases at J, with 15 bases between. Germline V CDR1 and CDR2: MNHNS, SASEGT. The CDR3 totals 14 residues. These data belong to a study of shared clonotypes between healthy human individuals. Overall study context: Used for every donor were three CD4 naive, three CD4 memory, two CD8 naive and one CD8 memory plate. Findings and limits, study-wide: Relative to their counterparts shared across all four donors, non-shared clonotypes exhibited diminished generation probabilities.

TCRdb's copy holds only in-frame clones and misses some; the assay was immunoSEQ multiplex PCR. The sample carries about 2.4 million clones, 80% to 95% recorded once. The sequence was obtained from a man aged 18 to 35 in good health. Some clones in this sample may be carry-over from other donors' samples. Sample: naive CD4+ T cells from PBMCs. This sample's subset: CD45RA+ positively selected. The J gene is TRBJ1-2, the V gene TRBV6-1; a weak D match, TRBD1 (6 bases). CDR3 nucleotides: TGTGCCAGCAGGCCCGGAGGGGGGAGCTATGGCTACACCTTC. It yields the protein CASRPGGGSYGYTF.